Included here is one TCR beta chain sequence, with context. What it recognizes is unknown. These data originate in a study of shared clonotypes between healthy human individuals. Points from the study as a whole: Clonotype sharing among donors was thought likely to change with sequencing depth.

The method was immunoSEQ multiplex PCR; TCRdb's version includes in-frame clones alone and lacks a portion of them. Of 190,000 or so clones in the sample, about 68% were seen once. J lost 5 bases, V lost 4 bases, and 5 bases had no gene match. Germline lookup yields CDR1 LNHDA and CDR2 SQIVND (reference sequence). The CDR3 loop spans 15 amino acids. The receptor comes from a man aged 25-45 years in good health. The chain joins TRBV19 to TRBJ2-3; 11 bases are shared with TRBD2. The sample was memory CD4+ T cells sorted from blood. Subset specified: CD45RA-negative fraction. This chain's CDR3 is CASSKRLAGIDTQYF. The CDR3 nucleotides are TGTGCCAGTAGTAAAAGACTAGCGGGAATAGATACGCAGTATTTT.